This paragraph reports one T cell receptor (beta chain). These data originate in a study of blood T cell repertoires in COVID-19. Patients from Seattle were sampled longitudinally, starting during active infection. Only in-frame clones appear in the TCRdb table, and some are missing; sequencing was by immunoSEQ multiplex PCR. The profile covers more than 300,000 clones, with roughly 90% appearing a single time and about 1% taken by the ten largest. Between the trimmed V and J ends, which lost 5 bases and 8 bases, there was a span of 11 bases. The CDR3 sequence is 12 residues long. Germline CDR1 KGHDR, CDR2 SFDVKD.

This receptor was obtained from a woman aged 40 to 50 with COVID-19, enrolled during active disease. Input material: peripheral blood. J is TRBJ1-2 and V is TRBV24-1; D is perhaps TRBD1 (5 bases). The CDR3 here is CATSAGLYGYTF. The CDR3 nucleotides are TGTGCCACCAGTGCAGGGCTTTACGGCTACACCTTC.